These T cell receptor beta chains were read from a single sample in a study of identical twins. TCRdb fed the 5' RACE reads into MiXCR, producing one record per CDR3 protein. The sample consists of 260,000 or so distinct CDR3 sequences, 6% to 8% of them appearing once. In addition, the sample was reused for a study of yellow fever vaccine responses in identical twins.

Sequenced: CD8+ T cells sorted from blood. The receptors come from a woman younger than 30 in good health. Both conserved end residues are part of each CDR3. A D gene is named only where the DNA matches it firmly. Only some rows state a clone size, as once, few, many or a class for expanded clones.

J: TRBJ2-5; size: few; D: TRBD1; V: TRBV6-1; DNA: TGTGCCAGCAGTGAGACAGGGGGGTGGGAGACCCAGTACTTC; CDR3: CASSETGGWETQYF
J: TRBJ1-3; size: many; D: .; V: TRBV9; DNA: TGTGCCAGCAGCGCTGGATCTGGAAACACCATATATTTT; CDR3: CASSAGSGNTIYF
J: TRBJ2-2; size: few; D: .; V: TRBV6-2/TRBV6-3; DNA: TGTGCCAGCAGTTACAGTTTCGCCACCGGGGAGCTGTTTTTT; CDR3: CASSYSFATGELFF
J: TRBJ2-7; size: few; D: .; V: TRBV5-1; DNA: TGCGCCAGCAGCCTTGGGACAAACGGCGGCTTC; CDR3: CASSLGTNGGF
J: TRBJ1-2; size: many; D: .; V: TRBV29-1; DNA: TGCAGCGTTGAAGATCGTGGTGGCTACACCTTC; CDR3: CSVEDRGGYTF
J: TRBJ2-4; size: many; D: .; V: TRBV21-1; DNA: TGTGCCAGCAGCAAAAGCCCGCCCCGATGCCGGAAAAACATTCAGTACTTC; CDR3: CASSKSPPRCRKNIQYF
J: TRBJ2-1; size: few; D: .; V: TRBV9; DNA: TGTGCCAGCAGCGTAGAACCAGGGATACCCGGGAGCTCCTACAATGAGCAGTTCTTC; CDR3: CASSVEPGIPGSSYNEQFF
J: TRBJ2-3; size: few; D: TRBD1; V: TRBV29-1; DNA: TGCAGCGTGAGGGGACAGGGTGGCACAGATACGCAGTATTTT; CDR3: CSVRGQGGTDTQYF
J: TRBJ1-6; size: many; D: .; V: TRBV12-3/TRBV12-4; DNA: TGTGCCAGCAGTTTCCGCAGGGCCGATTCACCCCTCCACTTT; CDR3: CASSFRRADSPLHF
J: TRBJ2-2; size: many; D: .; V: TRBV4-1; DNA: TGCGCCAGCAGCCTAATGAACACCGGGGAGCTGTTTTTT; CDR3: CASSLMNTGELFF
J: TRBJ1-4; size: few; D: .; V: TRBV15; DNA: TGTGCCACCAGCAGAGATCTGGGGGGTTCTGAAAAACTGTTTTTT; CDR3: CATSRDLGGSEKLFF
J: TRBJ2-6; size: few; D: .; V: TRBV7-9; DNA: TGTGCCAGCAGCCATGGACAGTGGGCCAACGTCCTGACTTTC; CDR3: CASSHGQWANVLTF
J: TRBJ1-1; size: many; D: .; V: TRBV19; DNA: TGTGCCAGTAGTACCAGGGGTGCCGGCACTGAAGCTTTCTTT; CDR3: CASSTRGAGTEAFF
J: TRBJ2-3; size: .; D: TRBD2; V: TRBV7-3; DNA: TGTGCCAGCAGCTTAACGGGAGGGACTAGCGGCACAGATACGCAGTATTTT; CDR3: CASSLTGGTSGTDTQYF
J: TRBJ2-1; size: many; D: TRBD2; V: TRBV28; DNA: TGTGCCAGTCGGGGACTAGCGGGGGTAGGGGAGCAGTTCTTC; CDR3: CASRGLAGVGEQFF
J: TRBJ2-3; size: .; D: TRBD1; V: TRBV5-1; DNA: TGCGCCAGCAGCCAGGAAGGCAGGGGGCATACAGATACGCAGTATTTT; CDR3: CASSQEGRGHTDTQYF
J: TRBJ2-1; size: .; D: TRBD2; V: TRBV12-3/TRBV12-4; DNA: TGTGCCAGCAGTTTCGGGGCCCCGGGACTAGCGGGAGGAAAAGGCTACAATGAGCAGTTCTTC; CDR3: CASSFGAPGLAGGKGYNEQFF
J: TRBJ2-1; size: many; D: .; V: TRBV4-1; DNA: TGCGCCAGCAGCCAAGATATGGTCAGAGAGCAGTTCTTC; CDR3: CASSQDMVREQFF
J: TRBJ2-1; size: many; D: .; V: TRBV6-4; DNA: TGTGCCAGCAGTGAGTCCGGGAGCTCCTACAATGAGCAGTTCTTC; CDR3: CASSESGSSYNEQFF
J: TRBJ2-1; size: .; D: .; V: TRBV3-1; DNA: TGTGCCAGCAGCCCCGTGGGCAGCTCCTACAATGAGCAGTTCTTC; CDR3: CASSPVGSSYNEQFF
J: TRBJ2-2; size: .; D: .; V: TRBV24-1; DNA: TGTGCCACCAGTGCGGGAACCGGGGAGCTGTTTTTT; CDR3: CATSAGTGELFF
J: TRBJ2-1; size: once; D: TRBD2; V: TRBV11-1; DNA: TGTGCCAGCAGCTTAGCGGGGACTAGCGGGGGGACATCCTACAATGAGCAGTTCTTC; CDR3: CASSLAGTSGGTSYNEQFF
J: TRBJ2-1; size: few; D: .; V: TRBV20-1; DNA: TGCAGTGCTGGCGGGGTAGGGGGCCCAAATTGGGATGAGCAGTTCTTC; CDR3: CSAGGVGGPNWDEQFF
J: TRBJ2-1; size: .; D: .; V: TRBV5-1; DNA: TGCGCCAGCAGCTTGGAGGGGGCGGGGGATGAGCAGTTCTTC; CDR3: CASSLEGAGDEQFF
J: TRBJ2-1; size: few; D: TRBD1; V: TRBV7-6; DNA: TGTGCCAGCAGCTTAGAGGGGTTACCGGGACAGGGTCGGGAGCAGTTCTTC; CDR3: CASSLEGLPGQGREQFF
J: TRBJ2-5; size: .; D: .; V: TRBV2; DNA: TGTGCCAGCAGCCCCACTAGCAGTCGGGAGACCCAGTACTTC; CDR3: CASSPTSSRETQYF
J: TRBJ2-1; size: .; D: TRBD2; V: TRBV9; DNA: TGTGCCAGCAGCGTAGAAGCGGGGGGGGACAATGAGCAGTTCTTC; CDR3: CASSVEAGGDNEQFF
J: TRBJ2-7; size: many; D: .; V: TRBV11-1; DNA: TGTGCCAGCAGCTTATTTACGGGAGAGAGAGGTAGTTACGAGCAGTACTTC; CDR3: CASSLFTGERGSYEQYF
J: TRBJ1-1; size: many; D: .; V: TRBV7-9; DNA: TGTGCCAGCACCCCTGGGGGGGTGAACACTGAAGCTTTCTTT; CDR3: CASTPGGVNTEAFF
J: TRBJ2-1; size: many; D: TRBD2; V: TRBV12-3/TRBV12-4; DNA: TGTGCCAGCAGGGGACTAGCGGGAGGAAGCGATGAGCAGTTCTTC; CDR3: CASRGLAGGSDEQFF
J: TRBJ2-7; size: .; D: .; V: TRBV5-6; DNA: TGTGCCAGCAGCTTGAAGTCCTACGAGCAGTACTTC; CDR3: CASSLKSYEQYF
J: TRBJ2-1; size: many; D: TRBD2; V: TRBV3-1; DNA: TGTGCCAGCAGCCTGGGGCTAGCGGGGGGGGCTGAGCAGTTCTTC; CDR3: CASSLGLAGGAEQFF
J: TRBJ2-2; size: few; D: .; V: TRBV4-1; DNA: TGCGCCAGCAGCCAAGATCCCAGAAACACCGGGGAGCTGTTTTTT; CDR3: CASSQDPRNTGELFF
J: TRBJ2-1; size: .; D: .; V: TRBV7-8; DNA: TGTGCCAGCAGCTTAGATGGGGACGGGACGCCCGAGCAGTTCTTC; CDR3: CASSLDGDGTPEQFF
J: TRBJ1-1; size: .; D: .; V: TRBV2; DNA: TGTGCCAGTTGGGGGAACACTGAAGCTTTCTTT; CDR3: CASWGNTEAFF
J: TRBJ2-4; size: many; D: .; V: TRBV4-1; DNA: TGCGCCAGCAGCGAACATGAGACCACGACAGCACTAGCCAAAAACATTCAGTACTTC; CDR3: CASSEHETTTALAKNIQYF
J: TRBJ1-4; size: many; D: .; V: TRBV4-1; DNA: TGCGCCAGCAGCCTCAGGACAGACGCAACTAATGAAAAACTGTTTTTT; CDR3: CASSLRTDATNEKLFF
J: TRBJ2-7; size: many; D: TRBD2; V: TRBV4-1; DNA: TGCGCCAGCAGCCAAGATACCCGACTAGCGGGAAGCTACGAGCAGTACTTC; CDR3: CASSQDTRLAGSYEQYF
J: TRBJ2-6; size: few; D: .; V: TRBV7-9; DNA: TGTGCCAGCAGCTTAAAAGGCCGATCCTCTGGGGCCAACGTCCTGACTTTC; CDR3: CASSLKGRSSGANVLTF
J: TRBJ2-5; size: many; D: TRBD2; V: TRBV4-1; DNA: TGCGCCAGCAGCCGGGGACTAGCGGGGGAAGAGACCCAGTACTTC; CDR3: CASSRGLAGEETQYF
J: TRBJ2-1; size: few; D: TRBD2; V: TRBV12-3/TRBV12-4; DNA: TGTGCCAGCACCCCGACTAGCGGGCCTTACAATGAGCAGTTCTTC; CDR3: CASTPTSGPYNEQFF
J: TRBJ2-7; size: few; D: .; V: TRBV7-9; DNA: TGTGCCAGCAGCCCTGCTAGGGAGCAGTACTTC; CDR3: CASSPAREQYF
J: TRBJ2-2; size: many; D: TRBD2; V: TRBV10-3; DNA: TGTGCCATCAGTGAGAGCCTAGCGGGAGCTAAATCGTCCGGGGAGCTGTTTTTT; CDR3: CAISESLAGAKSSGELFF
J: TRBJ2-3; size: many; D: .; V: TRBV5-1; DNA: TGCGCCAGCAGCTTGTACGCGGAATCAGATACGCAGTATTTT; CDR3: CASSLYAESDTQYF
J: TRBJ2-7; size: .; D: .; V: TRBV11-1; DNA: TGTGCCAGCAGCTTAAATCAGCAGATTGACTCCTACGAGCAGTACTTC; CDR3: CASSLNQQIDSYEQYF
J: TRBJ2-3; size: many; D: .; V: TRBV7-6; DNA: TGTGCCAGCAGCTTAGAACTAGGCGGGAGCACAGATACGCAGTATTTT; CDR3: CASSLELGGSTDTQYF
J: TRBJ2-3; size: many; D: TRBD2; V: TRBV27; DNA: TGTGCCAGCAGAATTAGCGGGACAGATACGCAGTATTTT; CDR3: CASRISGTDTQYF
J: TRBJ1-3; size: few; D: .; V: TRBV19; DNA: TGTGCCAGTAGTACGGGGACGGACTCTGGAAACACCATATATTTT; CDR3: CASSTGTDSGNTIYF
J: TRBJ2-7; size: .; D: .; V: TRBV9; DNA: TGTGCCAGCAGCACCAGGGGTACGACCTCGGCCGAGCAGTACTTC; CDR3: CASSTRGTTSAEQYF
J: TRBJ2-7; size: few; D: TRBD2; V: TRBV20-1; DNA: TGCAGTGCTAGAAATCAGCGGGAGACCTACGAGCAGTACTTC; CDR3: CSARNQRETYEQYF
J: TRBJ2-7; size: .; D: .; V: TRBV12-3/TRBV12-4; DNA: TGTGCCAGCAGTTTGCGACAGAGATACGAGCAGTACTTC; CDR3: CASSLRQRYEQYF
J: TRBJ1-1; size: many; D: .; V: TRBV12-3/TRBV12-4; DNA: TGTGCCAGCAGTTTTTTTTTCTCGGGAATTGAAGCTTTCTTT; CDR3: CASSFFFSGIEAFF
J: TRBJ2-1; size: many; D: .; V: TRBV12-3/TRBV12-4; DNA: TGTGCCAGCGGGGGGACGAATGAGCAGTTCTTC; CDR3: CASGGTNEQFF
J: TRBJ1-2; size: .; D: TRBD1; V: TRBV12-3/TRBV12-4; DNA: TGTGCCAGCAGCTCCTCGACAGGGAACTATGGCTACACCTTC; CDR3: CASSSSTGNYGYTF